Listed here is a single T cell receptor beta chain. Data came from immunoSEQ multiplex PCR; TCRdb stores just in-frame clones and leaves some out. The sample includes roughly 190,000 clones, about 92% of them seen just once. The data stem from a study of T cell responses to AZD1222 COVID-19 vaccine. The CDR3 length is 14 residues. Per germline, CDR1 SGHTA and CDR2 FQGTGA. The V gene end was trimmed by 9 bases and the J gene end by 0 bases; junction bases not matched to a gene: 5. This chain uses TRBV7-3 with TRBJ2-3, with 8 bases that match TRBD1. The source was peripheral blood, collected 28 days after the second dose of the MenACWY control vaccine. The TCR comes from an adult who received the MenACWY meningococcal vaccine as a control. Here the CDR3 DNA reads TGTGCCAGGTGGACAGGGAATAGCACAGATACGCAGTATTTT. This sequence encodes CARWTGNSTDTQYF. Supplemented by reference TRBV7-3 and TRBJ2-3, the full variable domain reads GAGVSQTPSNKVTEKGKYVELRCDPISGHTALYWYRQSLGQGPEFLIYFQGTGAADDSGLPNDRFFAVRPEGSVSTLKIQRTERGDSAVYLCARWTGNSTDTQYFGPGTRLTVL.